This T cell receptor (beta chain) was captured by sequencing in a study of cytomegalovirus exposure and HLA in healthy donors. Whole-study findings and limits: TCR beta sequences reportedly predicted most subjects' HLA-A and HLA-B alleles accurately.

Trimming removed 0 bases at V and 7 bases at J, with 25 bases between. This CDR3 is 18 amino acids long. The germline CDR1 and CDR2 sequences are SGHRS and YFSETQ. PCR was performed using 60 Vbeta and 13 Jbeta primers. This table comes from immunoSEQ multiplex PCR, and its TCRdb copy is limited to in-frame clones, with some not included. This sample carries some 130,000 clones, less than 85% of them seen once, and the ten largest clones take approximately 8.3%. This clone was observed once. Its antigen is still unknown. The receptor comes from a woman in her forties or fifties in good health and CMV-seropositive. The sample consisted of PBMCs. The chain employs TRBV5-1 and TRBJ1-1; D is unresolved. CDR3 protein: CASSLALFPAPSRGEAFF. The DNA for the CDR3 is TGCGCCAGCAGCTTGGCCTTATTCCCAGCTCCTAGCCGCGGTGAAGCTTTCTTT.